This T cell receptor (beta chain) is drawn from a study of cytomegalovirus exposure and HLA in healthy donors. This clone was seen a handful of times. The PCR used 60 Vbeta and 13 Jbeta primers. Generated by immunoSEQ multiplex PCR, the TCRdb table keeps only in-frame clones and is missing some. The sample has 150,000 to 200,000 clones, about 75% seen once. The germline CDR1 and CDR2 sequences are MGHRA and YSYEKL. The V end was cut by 1 base, the J end by 3 bases, with 6 bases between. The CDR3 has 13 amino acids. What was sequenced was PBMCs. The genes are TRBV4-1 and TRBJ1-1; D gene ambiguous. The clonotype was recovered from a woman aged 50 to 65 in good health and CMV-seropositive. The CDR3 loop reads CASSQASYTEAFF. Written as DNA, the CDR3 is TGCGCCAGCAGCCAAGCCTCCTACACTGAAGCTTTCTTT.